This entry describes one TCR beta chain. TCR analog templates of synthetic origin were spiked into each PCR. Some clones are missing from TCRdb's copy, which holds only in-frame ones; the method was immunoSEQ multiplex PCR. This table holds tens of thousands of clones, approximately 86% found once. These data come from a study of PD-L1 blockade in urothelial cancer. As for the study in general: Blood was tested 3 weeks (second dose) and 6 weeks into treatment.

Patients were diagnosed with urothelial carcinoma, either locally advanced or metastatic. CDR3 length: 15 residues. CDR1 and CDR2 from the germline V gene are LGHNA and YSLEER. The V and J ends lost 4 bases and 2 bases, in that order; junction bases with no gene match: 4. The sample in question was PBMCs, obtained around atezolizumab (anti-PD-L1) treatment. The TCR comes from a man aged 45 to 65 with urothelial cancer. The J gene is TRBJ1-2, the V gene TRBV4-3; 10 bases match TRBD1. CDR3 protein: CASSRTGGLNYGYTF. Written as DNA, the CDR3 is TGCGCCAGCAGCCGGACAGGGGGTTTGAACTATGGCTACACCTTC.